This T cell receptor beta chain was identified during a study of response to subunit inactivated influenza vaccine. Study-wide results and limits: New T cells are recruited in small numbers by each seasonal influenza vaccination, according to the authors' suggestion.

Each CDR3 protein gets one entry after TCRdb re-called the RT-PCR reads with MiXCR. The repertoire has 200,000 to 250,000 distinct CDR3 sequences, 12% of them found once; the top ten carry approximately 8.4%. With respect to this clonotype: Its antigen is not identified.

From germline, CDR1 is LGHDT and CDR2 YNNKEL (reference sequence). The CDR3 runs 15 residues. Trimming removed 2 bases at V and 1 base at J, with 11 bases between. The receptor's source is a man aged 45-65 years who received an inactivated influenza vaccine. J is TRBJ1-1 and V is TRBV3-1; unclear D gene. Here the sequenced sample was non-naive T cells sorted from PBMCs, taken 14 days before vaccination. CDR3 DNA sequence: TGTGCCAGCAGCCAATTCCCCACAAGGAACACTGAAGCTTTCTTT. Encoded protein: CASSQFPTRNTEAFF.